This record covers a single TCR beta chain. This clonotype came up many times. The clone's antigen remains unknown. Base quality data are lacking; no much larger clone is found one base away. According to the study, the label for this sample's treatment or condition signals: allogeneic hematopoietic cell transplantation with graft depleted of TCRalphabeta T cells and CD19 B cells. TCRalphabeta/CD19-depleted allogeneic hematopoietic cell grafts were given to the transplant recipients, all of whom were children. This record belongs to a study of T-cell reconstitution after alpha-beta-depleted transplantation in children (dated by TCRdb to the mid-2010s). At the level of the whole study: Using TCR repertoire profiling, the study quantitatively followed how T-cell immune reconstitution unfolded in children after TCRalphabeta/CD19-depleted allogeneic hematopoietic cell transplantation.

Libraries came from PCR. The listed sequencing device is Illumina HiSeq 2500. To normalize quantification of the TCRbeta repertoire, the TCR libraries were built with molecular barcoding that relied on unique molecular identifiers. Clones were called with MiXCR by TCRdb after fastp trimmed the public reads at Q25, and only in-frame beta chains were retained. Here each entry gathers all rows of one CDR3 protein and keeps the most common genes and DNA. The sample table records 150,000 to 200,000 distinct CDR3 sequences; over 8.5% of these occur just once. Approximately 13% of the sample is in the top ten clones. Overall results and qualifications from the work: The apparently early recovery of alphabetaT-cell counts about two months after transplant reportedly depended on only several hundred rapidly expanded clones that came from non-depleted graft cells. In some patients, high TCRbeta diversity at day 60 was attributed to recipient T cells and intrathymic progenitors that had survived conditioning. Hyperexpanded clone frequencies declined over subsequent months; after one year, T-cell counts and TCRbeta diversity were mostly attributed to newly produced T cells.

The origin of this receptor is a boy aged 2 to 9 with acute myeloid leukemia, due to receive a stem cell transplant. Here the sequenced sample was PBMCs, taken before TCRalphabeta/CD19-depleted stem cell transplant.

In nucleotides, the sequence is TGTGCCAGCAGCTTAACCCACGCGGCTGAGGGGACTGGGGCTTTCTTT. It translates as CASSLTHAAEGTGAFF. The V and J segments used are TRBV12-3 or TRBV12-4 and TRBJ1-1; the D segment could be TRBD1, given 5 matching bases. Trimming at the junction amounts to 6 bases on V and 11 bases on J, and the germline ends lie 28 bases apart. The CDR3, cysteine through phenylalanine, is 16 amino acids long. Only the CDR3 portion is preserved as DNA: 48 bases, with reading frame beginning at the first base.